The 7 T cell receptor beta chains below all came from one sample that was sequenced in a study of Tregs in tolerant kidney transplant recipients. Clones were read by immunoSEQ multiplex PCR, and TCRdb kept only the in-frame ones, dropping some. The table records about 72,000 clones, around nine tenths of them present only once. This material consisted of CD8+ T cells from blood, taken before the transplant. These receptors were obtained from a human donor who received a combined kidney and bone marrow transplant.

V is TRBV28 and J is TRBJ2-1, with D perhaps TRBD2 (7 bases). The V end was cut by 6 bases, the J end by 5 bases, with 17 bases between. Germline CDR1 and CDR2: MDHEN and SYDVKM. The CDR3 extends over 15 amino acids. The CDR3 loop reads CASSGLGGPNNEQFF. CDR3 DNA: TGTGCCAGCAGCGGGCTGGGGGGGCCCAACAATGAGCAGTTCTTC.

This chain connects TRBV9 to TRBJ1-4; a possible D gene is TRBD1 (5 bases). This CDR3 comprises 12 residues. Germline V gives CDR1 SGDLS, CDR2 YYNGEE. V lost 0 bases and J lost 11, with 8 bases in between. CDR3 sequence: CASSVGQGKLFF. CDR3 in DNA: TGTGCCAGCAGCGTAGGGCAGGGCAAACTGTTTTTT. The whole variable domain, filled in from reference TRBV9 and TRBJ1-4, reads DSGVTQTPKHLITATGQRVTLRCSPRSGDLSVYWYQQSLDQGLQFLIQYYNGEERAKGNILERFSAQQFPDLHSELNLSSLELGDSALYFCASSVGQGKLFFGSGTQLSVL.

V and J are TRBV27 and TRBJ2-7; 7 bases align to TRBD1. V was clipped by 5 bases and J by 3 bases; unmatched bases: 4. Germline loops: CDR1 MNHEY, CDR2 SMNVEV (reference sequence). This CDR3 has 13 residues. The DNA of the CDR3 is TGTGCCAGCAGTCGCACAGGGGTCTACGAGCAGTACTTC. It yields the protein CASSRTGVYEQYF.

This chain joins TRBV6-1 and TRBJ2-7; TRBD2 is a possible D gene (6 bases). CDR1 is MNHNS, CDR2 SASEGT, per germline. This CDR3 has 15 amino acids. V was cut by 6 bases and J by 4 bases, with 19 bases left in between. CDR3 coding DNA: TGTGCCAGCAGCCTCTATAGCGGAGGTGGGTACGAGCAGTACTTC. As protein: CASSLYSGGGYEQYF.

CDR3 in DNA: TGCGCCAGCAGCCCGGGACAGAGGAGGGAGACCCAGTACTTC. Its translation is CASSPGQRRETQYF. The chain recombines TRBV5-1 with TRBJ2-5; TRBD1 aligns across 7 bases. Trimming cost V 4 bases and J 5 bases; bases outside gene matches: 8. The CDR3 is made up of 14 amino acids. The germline V gene encodes CDR1 SGHRS and CDR2 YFSETQ. Together with reference TRBV5-1 and TRBJ2-5, the CDR3 gives the full variable domain: KAGVTQTPRYLIKTRGQQVTLSCSPISGHRSVSWYQQTPGQGLQFLFEYFSETQRNKGNFPGRFSGRQFSNSRSEMNVSTLELGDSALYLCASSPGQRRETQYFGPGTRLLVL.

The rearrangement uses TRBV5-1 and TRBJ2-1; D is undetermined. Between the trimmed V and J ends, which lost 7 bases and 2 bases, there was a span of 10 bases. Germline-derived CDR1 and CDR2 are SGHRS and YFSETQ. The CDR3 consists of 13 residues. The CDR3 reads CASGGQTYNEQFF. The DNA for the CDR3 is TGCGCCAGCGGTGGCCAGACCTACAATGAGCAGTTCTTC.

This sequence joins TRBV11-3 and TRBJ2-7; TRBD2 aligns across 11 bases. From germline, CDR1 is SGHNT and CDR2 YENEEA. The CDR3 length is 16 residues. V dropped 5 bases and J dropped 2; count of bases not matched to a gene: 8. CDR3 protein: CASSEPPGLAAYEQYF. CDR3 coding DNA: TGTGCCAGCAGCGAGCCCCCGGGACTAGCGGCCTACGAGCAGTACTTC.